The 24 T cell receptor beta chains below all came from one sample that was sequenced in a study of T cells in localized non-small cell lung cancer. TCRdb's table, derived via immunoSEQ multiplex PCR, lists solely in-frame clones and lacks some. Of about 41,000 clones in the sample, around 83% are singletons; the top ten hold around 7.9%. The sequences come from PBMCs, collected before any cancer treatment. These receptors originate from a man aged 35-75 years with stage II lung adenocarcinoma.

This chain's CDR3 is CASSDYRLGLFNEQFF. In DNA form, the CDR3 reads TGTGCCAGCAGTGACTATCGACTGGGACTGTTCAATGAGCAGTTCTTC. This chain connects TRBV6-1 to TRBJ2-1; TRBD2 is a possible D gene (6 bases). Germline V lookup: CDR1 MNHNS, CDR2 SASEGT. V gave up 3 bases and J gave up 6 bases, with 18 bases separating them. The CDR3 totals 16 residues.

This clone was counted only a few times. The chain recombines TRBV6-1 with TRBJ1-4; 7 bases align to TRBD1. Germline CDR1 is MNHNS and CDR2 is SASEGT. The V gene end was trimmed by 4 bases and the J gene end by 7 bases; junction bases not matched to a gene: 3. The CDR3 loop spans 13 amino acids. CDR3 sequence reads: CASSGGQAEKLFF. CDR3 coding DNA: TGTGCCAGCAGTGGCGGACAGGCTGAAAAACTGTTTTTT.

The chain couples TRBV7-2 to TRBJ1-6; TRBD1 aligns across 8 bases. The J segment lost 8 bases and the V segment lost 4 bases, leaving 4 bases of the junction unmatched. Germline CDR1 and CDR2: SGHTA and FQGNSA. CDR3 length: 14 amino acids. Here the CDR3 reads CASSSRQGYSPLHF. CDR3 nucleotide sequence: TGTGCCAGCAGCTCCCGACAGGGGTATTCACCCCTCCACTTT.

This clone turned up a few times. V usage is TRBV7-9 and J usage is TRBJ1-6; no clear D gene. There are 15 residues in the CDR3. The V end was cut by 5 bases, the J end by 7 bases, with 15 bases between. Germline CDR1 SEHNR, CDR2 FQNEAQ (reference sequence). The CDR3 DNA is TGTGCCAGCAGCCCCCCCCGACGTCAAAATTCACCCCTCCACTTT. Protein product: CASSPPRRQNSPLHF.

The table lists this clone with a count of one. The genes are TRBV28 and TRBJ1-5; 7 bases match TRBD1. V was pared by 6 bases and J by 2 bases, with 7 bases of the junction left unmatched. There are 15 residues in the CDR3. The germline V gene has CDR1 MDHEN and CDR2 SYDVKM. The CDR3 region is CASRSGGAGNQPQHF. The CDR3 DNA reads TGTGCCAGCAGATCAGGGGGAGCAGGCAATCAGCCCCAGCATTTT.

The count of this clone is one. V is TRBV6-1 and J is TRBJ1-1; a weak D match, TRBD1 (5 bases). In germline, CDR1 is MNHNS, CDR2 SASEGT. The CDR3 is 13 amino acids. The V gene lost 7 bases and the J gene lost 0 bases, with 9 bases spanning the gap. The CDR3 here is CASTTELNTEAFF. The CDR3, as DNA: TGTGCCAGCACGACAGAACTGAACACTGAAGCTTTCTTT.

The chain carries TRBV29-1 and TRBJ1-1; 8 positions match TRBD1. V lost 4 bases to trimming and J lost 11 bases; unmatched junction nucleotides: 15. CDR3 length equals 14 residues. The germline gives CDR1 SQVTM, CDR2 ANQGSEA. The CDR3: CSVAVGQAFSGAFF. CDR3 coding DNA: TGCAGCGTTGCGGTGGGACAGGCCTTTTCTGGGGCTTTCTTT.

This chain connects TRBV11-1 to TRBJ2-1; D is possibly TRBD2 (6 bases). The CDR3 has 15 amino acids. CDR1 is SGHAT, CDR2 FQDESV, per germline (reference sequence). The V gene lost 1 base and the J gene lost 5 bases, with 12 bases spanning the gap. DNA of the CDR3: TGTGCCAGCAGCTTAGAGGGCGGGACCGACAATGAGCAGTTCTTC. Amino acids: CASSLEGGTDNEQFF.

The CDR3 sequence: CASSLSAGTLYEQYF. The CDR3 DNA reads as TGTGCCAGCAGTTTATCGGCAGGTACCCTCTACGAGCAGTACTTC. The chain carries TRBV28 and TRBJ2-7; D is ambiguous. Trimming shortened V by 1 base and J by 3 bases, and 13 bases separated the two germline ends. CDR1 MDHEN and CDR2 SYDVKM come from the germline V gene. CDR3 length: 15 residues. The variable domain in full, completed from reference TRBV28 and TRBJ2-7, reads DVKVTQSSRYLVKRTGEKVFLECVQDMDHENMFWYRQDPGLGLRLIYFSYDVKMKEKGDIPEGYSVSREKKERFSLILESASTNQTSMYLCASSLSAGTLYEQYFGPGTRLTVT.

The chain links TRBV11-2 to TRBJ1-4; possible D gene TRBD1, 6 bases. This CDR3 has 14 residues. With 1 base removed from V and 8 bases from J, the gap between germline ends came to 11 bases. Germline V gives CDR1 SGHAT, CDR2 FQNNGV. The CDR3 sequence: CASSLGQGQEKLFF. CDR3 nucleotide sequence: TGTGCCAGCAGCTTAGGGCAGGGGCAAGAAAAACTGTTTTTT.

The V call is TRBV15, the J call TRBJ1-3; maybe TRBD1 (5 bases). Germline V CDR1 and CDR2: LNHNV, YYDKDF (reference sequence). The CDR3 is made up of 16 amino acids. Deletions cut 4 bases from V and 2 bases from J, with 15 bases between. CDR3 region: CATSTTSGGAGNTIYF. The CDR3 DNA reads TGTGCCACCAGCACAACAAGTGGGGGAGCTGGAAACACCATATATTTT.

The chain joins TRBV30 to TRBJ2-6, with no clear D. Trimming cost V 2 bases and J 2 bases, with 7 bases left between them. In germline, CDR1 is GTSNPN, CDR2 SVGIG (reference sequence). There are 14 residues in the CDR3. The DNA of the CDR3 is TGTGCCTGGAGTAGCGAGGCTGGGGCCAACGTCCTGACTTTC. It yields the protein CAWSSEAGANVLTF.

This rearrangement joins TRBV6-6 to TRBJ2-5; D is unresolved. The CDR3 is made up of 13 amino acids. Between the trimmed V and J ends, which lost 3 bases and 5 bases, there was a span of 10 bases. Per germline, CDR1 MNHNY and CDR2 SVGAGI (reference sequence). CDR3 sequence reads: CASSYANGETQYF. As DNA, the CDR3 is TGTGCCAGCAGTTATGCCAATGGGGAGACCCAGTACTTC.

The V call is TRBV15, the J call TRBJ2-1; 7 bases match TRBD2. Germline-derived CDR1 and CDR2 are LNHNV and YYDKDF (reference sequence). Germline trimming cut 5 bases from V and 5 bases from J; bases unmatched to any gene: 15. CDR3 size: 17 residues. The CDR3 sequence: CATSRALGGRGNNEQFF. In nucleotides, the CDR3 is TGTGCCACCAGCCGTGCCCTTGGCGGGAGAGGAAACAATGAGCAGTTCTTC.

This chain uses TRBV18 with TRBJ2-3, with a weak D call TRBD1 (5 bases). The CDR3 has 16 residues. V lost 2 bases to trimming and J lost 0 bases, with 12 bases between them. The germline V gene has CDR1 KGHSH and CDR2 LQKENI. The CDR3 DNA reads TGTGCCAGCTCACCAACGACAGCCGCTAGCACAGATACGCAGTATTTT. This codes for CASSPTTAASTDTQYF.

This sequence joins TRBV15 and TRBJ2-2, with 10 bases fitting TRBD2. CDR3 length: 15 residues. The trim removed 0 bases at V and 6 bases at J, leaving 1 base unmatched. In germline, CDR1 is LNHNV, CDR2 YYDKDF (reference sequence). The CDR3 region has the DNA TGTGCCACCAGCAGAGATCTAGCGGGAGCCGGGGAGCTGTTTTTT. It encodes CATSRDLAGAGELFF.

This clone was recorded once. The chain combines TRBV2 with TRBJ2-5; 7 nucleotides line up with TRBD2. The V gene's germline CDR1 is SNHLY and CDR2 FYNNEI. The CDR3 covers 14 residues. The trim removed 7 bases at V and 4 bases at J, leaving 9 bases unmatched. The CDR3, as DNA: TGTGCCAGCATGAGGGGAGGGTCTGGAGAGACCCAGTACTTC. Protein sequence: CASMRGGSGETQYF. The complete variable domain, with remaining parts taken from reference TRBV2 and TRBJ2-5, reads EPEVTQTPSHQVTQMGQEVILRCVPISNHLYFYWYRQILGQKVEFLVSFYNNEISEKSEIFDDQFSVERPDGSNFTLKIRSTKLEDSAMYFCASMRGGSGETQYFGPGTRLLVL.

CDR3 nucleotides: TGTGCCAGCAGTTCTGCGGGGGGGCCGGCAGATACGCAGTATTTT. Residues: CASSSAGGPADTQYF. The chain combines TRBV6-5 with TRBJ2-3; 9 positions match TRBD2. Germline-derived CDR1 and CDR2 are MNHEY and SVGAGI. CDR3 length: 15 residues. V trimming: 4 bases; J trimming: 4 bases; junction bases outside the gene matches: 6.

This rearrangement joins TRBV23-1 to TRBJ2-7; TRBD2 agrees at 14 bases. TRBV23-1 is an ORF, with its function uncertain. The CDR3 runs 16 residues. Germline trimming cut 2 bases from V and 5 bases from J; bases unmatched to any gene: 5. In DNA, the CDR3 is TGCGCCAGCAGTCAAGGGACTAGCGGGAGTGTAAACGAGCAGTACTTC. Residues: CASSQGTSGSVNEQYF.

This clone was seen a handful of times. The chain combines TRBV18 with TRBJ2-3, with D unclear. The CDR3 extends over 13 amino acids. V was pared by 1 base and J by 6 bases, with 8 bases between. CDR1 is KGHSH, CDR2 LQKENI, per germline. The CDR3 DNA reads TGTGCCAGCTCACCACTTTCCGCGGATACGCAGTATTTT. Residues: CASSPLSADTQYF. Supplemented by reference TRBV18 and TRBJ2-3, the full variable domain reads NAGVMQNPRHLVRRRGQEARLRCSPMKGHSHVYWYRQLPEEGLKFMVYLQKENIIDESGMPKERFSAEFPKEGPSILRIQQVVRGDSAAYFCASSPLSADTQYFGPGTRLTVL.

The chain uses TRBV4-2 and TRBJ1-1, with unresolved D. The CDR3 consists of 12 residues. The V gene lost 4 bases and the J gene lost 11 bases, with 14 bases spanning the gap. Looked up from germline, CDR1 is LGHNA and CDR2 is YNFKEQ. The CDR3 protein is CASSLAGSFAFF. In DNA form, the CDR3 reads TGTGCCAGCAGCCTCGCGGGGTCCTTCGCTTTCTTT.

The chain joins TRBV7-3 to TRBJ2-7, with D possibly being TRBD1 (8 bases). Germline assignment: CDR1 SGHTA and CDR2 FQGTGA. There are 15 residues in the CDR3. With 3 bases removed from V and 4 bases from J, the gap between germline ends came to 16 bases. The CDR3 spells CASSFGQGGLYEQYF. Here the CDR3 DNA reads TGTGCCAGCAGCTTCGGACAGGGAGGGTTGTACGAGCAGTACTTC.

This clone was picked up a small number of times. The chain combines TRBV7-9 with TRBJ2-4; TRBD1 agrees at 7 bases. Germline V gives CDR1 SEHNR, CDR2 FQNEAQ (reference sequence). CDR3 size: 14 residues. J was trimmed by 5 bases and V by 5 bases; bases with no gene match: 6. The CDR3 nucleotides read TGTGCCAGCAGCCCCGGACAGGTCCAAAACATTCAGTACTTC. Amino acids: CASSPGQVQNIQYF.

This clone was found once. This chain connects TRBV10-3 to TRBJ2-5; D uncertain. Trimming shortened V by 2 bases and J by 2 bases, and 6 bases separated the two germline ends. The CDR3 length is 13 residues. CDR1 is ENHRY, CDR2 SYGVKD, per germline. DNA of the CDR3: TGTGCCATCAGTGAGCCCCGGCAAGAGACCCAGTACTTC. This translates into CAISEPRQETQYF.